This T cell receptor beta chain was sequenced during a study of response to subunit inactivated influenza vaccine. This clonotype was detected ten times or more. TCRdb reanalysed the RT-PCR reads using MiXCR and keeps one entry per CDR3 protein. This table has approximately 570,000 distinct CDR3 sequences, about 8% appearing once. The clonotype comes from a man between 50 and 69 years old who received an inactivated influenza vaccine. The specimen was PBMCs from blood, collected less than 25 months after vaccination.

The CDR3 loop is CASSQDDRPADTQYF. The CDR3 DNA reads TGCGCCAGCAGCCAAGACGACAGGCCTGCAGATACGCAGTATTTT. The chain joins TRBV4-3 to TRBJ2-3, with D possibly matching TRBD1 (6 bases). The V gene lost 0 bases and the J gene lost 4 bases, with 11 bases spanning the gap. CDR3 length: 15 residues. Germline values: CDR1 LGHNA, CDR2 YSLEER.